These 6 T cell receptor beta chains were sequenced from one sample in a study of shared clonotypes between healthy human individuals. The protocol was immunoSEQ multiplex PCR, while the TCRdb copy is restricted to in-frame clones and leaves out a portion. The sample contains 650,000 to 700,000 clones, 90% of which appear only once. The sequenced sample consisted of memory CD8+ T cells from PBMCs. Subset meaning: CD45RO+ cells pooled with CCR7-negative TemRA cells. The receptors come from a man younger than 30 in good health. Some clones in this sample may be carry-over from other donors' samples.

In its sample, this clone was seen once. The genes are TRBV10-1 and TRBJ1-1; 7 bases fit TRBD1. This CDR3 contains 13 residues. V lost 9 bases and J lost 3; bases outside the gene matches: 7. Germline V gives CDR1 WNHNN, CDR2 SYGVQD (reference sequence). CDR3: CARAGGADTEAFF. The CDR3, as DNA: TGCGCCAGGGCAGGGGGGGCGGACACTGAAGCTTTCTTT.

The CDR3 loop reads CASSSSGLTGSGNTIYF. The DNA of the CDR3 is TGCGCCAGCAGCTCCTCGGGGCTGACAGGCTCTGGAAACACCATATATTTT. The rearrangement joins TRBV5-1 to TRBJ1-3; D is perhaps TRBD1 (6 bases). V was trimmed by 3 bases and J by 0 bases, leaving 16 bases between them. Germline V lookup: CDR1 SGHRS, CDR2 YFSETQ. The CDR3 spans 17 residues.

This sequence joins TRBV29-1 and TRBJ2-7; 9 bases map to TRBD1. The CDR3 length is 13 residues. V was pared by 7 bases and J by 0 bases, with 4 bases of the junction left unmatched. Per germline, CDR1 SQVTM and CDR2 ANQGSEA. The CDR3 loop is CSGRTGDSYEQYF. The CDR3 DNA is TGCAGCGGCCGGACAGGGGACTCCTACGAGCAGTACTTC.

This chain joins TRBV9 and TRBJ1-1; D is perhaps TRBD1 (5 bases). V lost 3 bases to trimming and J lost 1 base, with 10 bases between them. CDR3 length: 14 residues. The germline gives CDR1 SGDLS, CDR2 YYNGEE. The CDR3 DNA reads as TGTGCCAGCAGCGACGGACACCCGAACACTGAAGCTTTCTTT. Residues: CASSDGHPNTEAFF.

About this clone: Different DNA sequences within this sample yield the same CDR3. V usage is TRBV4-1 and J usage is TRBJ2-1, with TRBD2 as a possible D gene (5 bases). V lost 0 bases to trimming and J lost 7 bases, with 7 bases between them. The CDR3 length is 13 residues. The V gene's germline CDR1 is MGHRA and CDR2 YSYEKL. CDR3 coding DNA: TGCGCCAGCAGCCAAGACGAGGGAAATGAGCAGTTCTTC. Its protein product is CASSQDEGNEQFF.

Note on this clone: One end of the junction fails to match germline, which may point to a read error. The J gene is TRBJ1-1, the V gene TRBV6-5; D call uncertain. The CDR3 runs 13 residues. The germline V gene encodes CDR1 MNHEY and CDR2 SVGAGI. The CDR3 is CASSYSVTTEAFF. The CDR3 DNA reads as TGTGCCAGCAGCTACTCAGTTACGACTGAAGCTTTCTTT.